These 10 T cell receptor beta chains came from one sample sequenced in a study of monozygotic twins with inflammatory bowel disease (dated by TCRdb to between 2019 and 2020). Receptors were amplified or captured by 5' RACE. Sequencing relied on an Illumina HiSeq 2500. The reads, reprocessed by TCRdb, yield one row per CDR3 protein sequence and no DNA. The sample table on file contains hundreds of thousands of distinct CDR3 sequences. Roughly 2.2% of the sample is taken by the ten largest. Sequenced sample: blood. All receptors derive from a human donor with ulcerative colitis or Crohn's disease, or a healthy co-twin of an affected twin (not recorded which).

The CDR3 spells CASSSREGAGDLYEQYF. The chain is built from TRBV9 and TRBJ2-7; TCRdb gives TRBD2 as the D gene, but with no DNA this cannot be confirmed. The CDR3 has 17 residues. Germline V gene sequence: CDR1 SGDLS, CDR2 YYNGEE. Variable domain in full (rest from reference TRBV9 and TRBJ2-7): DSGVTQTPKHLITATGQRVTLRCSPRSGDLSVYWYQQSLDQGLQFLIQYYNGEERAKGNILERFSAQQFPDLHSELNLSSLELGDSALYFCASSSREGAGDLYEQYFGPGTRLTVT.

V is TRBV6-6 and J is TRBJ2-7. The CDR3 is 13 amino acids. Germline V gene data show CDR1 as MNHNY and CDR2 as SVGAGI (reference sequence). The CDR3 sequence is CASSYSNPNEQYF.

The V gene is TRBV14, the J gene TRBJ1-1; TCRdb outputs TRBD1, but without DNA this stays unchecked. This CDR3 comprises 15 residues. Germline V gene data show CDR1 as SGHDN and CDR2 as FVKESK. CDR3 region: CASSFGRWGNTEAFF.

The chain combines TRBV3-1 with TRBJ2-2; there is no DNA to check the TCRdb D call of TRBD2. Germline V gives CDR1 LGHDT, CDR2 YNNKEL (reference sequence). The length of the CDR3 is 18 residues. The CDR3 sequence: CASSQESWLAVYTGELFF.

This sequence joins TRBV7-9 and TRBJ2-7; absent DNA, TCRdb's TRBD2 call cannot be checked. The CDR3 covers 13 residues. Germline loops: CDR1 SEHNR, CDR2 FQNEAQ (reference sequence). CDR3 residues: CASSLTAGGTKYF.

This chain uses TRBV20-1 with TRBJ1-5; without DNA, the TCRdb call of TRBD1 cannot be checked. This CDR3 contains 15 residues. From germline, CDR1 is DFQATT and CDR2 SNEGSKA (reference sequence). CDR3 protein: CSARDSGGSNQPQHF.

This chain connects TRBV12-3 or TRBV12-4 to TRBJ2-7; TCRdb's D gene call, TRBD2, goes unchecked for lack of DNA. This CDR3 contains 13 residues. The CDR3 sequence is CASSWGDFGEQYF.

The chain joins TRBV7-2 to TRBJ1-2; TCRdb's D gene call, TRBD1, goes unchecked for lack of DNA. The length of the CDR3 is 15 residues. Germline values: CDR1 SGHTA, CDR2 FQGNSA. CDR3: CASSLEPGAGYGYTF.

V usage is TRBV7-2 and J usage is TRBJ2-7; TCRdb gives TRBD1 as the D gene, but with no DNA this cannot be confirmed. Looked up from germline, CDR1 is SGHTA and CDR2 is FQGNSA. The CDR3 loop spans 12 amino acids. The CDR3 sequence is CASKDRTYEQYF.

The chain's CDR3 is CASSRKNTEAFF. The chain is built from TRBV18 and TRBJ1-1. Germline V lookup: CDR1 KGHSH, CDR2 LQKENI. CDR3 length: 12 residues.